This TCR beta chain was captured in a study of radiation and T cells in renal cell carcinoma. Profiled with immunoSEQ multiplex PCR; TCRdb holds only in-frame clones, not every one. The sample contains 150,000 to 200,000 clones, about 88% of which appear only once. The time point here: blood 4 weeks post-SBRT, at nephrectomy. The sample's treatment: 15 Gy SBRT to primary tumor, nephrectomy 4 weeks later. Nephrectomy followed 15 Gy stereotactic body radiation by 4 weeks. The tumor was a clear cell renal cell carcinoma. The CDR3 loop spans 13 amino acids. Germline V gene sequence: CDR1 SGHDT, CDR2 YYEEEE. Trimming pared 1 base from V and 3 bases from J, leaving 5 bases between.

The sample consisted of blood, taken from a patient whose treatment included radiotherapy and nephrectomy. This chain connects TRBV5-6 to TRBJ1-5, with D unclear. This TCR was sampled from a woman aged 50 to 60 with renal cell carcinoma. CDR3: CASSLRTNQPQHF. The CDR3 DNA follows: TGTGCCAGCAGCTTGAGGACCAATCAGCCCCAGCATTTT.